This T cell receptor beta chain stems from a study of T-cell reconstitution after alpha-beta-depleted transplantation in children. General study results and limits: T-cell numbers and diversity, one year after transplant, stemmed largely from T cells that were newly produced.

TCRbeta library preparation incorporated unique molecular identifiers. From the PCR reads, TCRdb called clonotypes with MiXCR, one entry per CDR3 protein. This table has fewer than 550,000 distinct CDR3 sequences, roughly 10% appearing once. This clonotype was seen many times. Its cognate antigen is unknown. The germline CDR1 and CDR2 sequences are ENHRY and SYGVKD. V was clipped by 4 bases and J by 4 bases; unmatched bases: 11. The CDR3 runs 17 residues. The source of this sequence is a child aged 2-15 years with inherited bone marrow failure, due to receive a stem cell transplant. The V gene is TRBV10-3, the J gene TRBJ1-5, with 9 nucleotides matching TRBD1. This specimen consisted of PBMCs, obtained before TCRalphabeta/CD19-depleted stem cell transplant. CDR3 DNA sequence: TGTGCCATCAGTGTTGACCCTGTACAGGGGGCGAATCAGCCCCAGCATTTT. This gives the protein CAISVDPVQGANQPQHF.